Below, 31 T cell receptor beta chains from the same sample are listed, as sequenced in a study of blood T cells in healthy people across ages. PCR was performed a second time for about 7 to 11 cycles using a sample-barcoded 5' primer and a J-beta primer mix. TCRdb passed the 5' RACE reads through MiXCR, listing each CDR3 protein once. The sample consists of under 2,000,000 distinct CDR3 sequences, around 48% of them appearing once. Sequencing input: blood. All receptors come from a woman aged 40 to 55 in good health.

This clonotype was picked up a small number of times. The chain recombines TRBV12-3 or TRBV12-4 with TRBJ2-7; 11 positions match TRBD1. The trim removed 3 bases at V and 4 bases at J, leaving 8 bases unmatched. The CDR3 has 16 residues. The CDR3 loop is CASSFPSGTGGYEQYF. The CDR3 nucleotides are TGTGCCAGCAGTTTTCCCTCCGGGACAGGGGGGTACGAGCAGTACTTC.

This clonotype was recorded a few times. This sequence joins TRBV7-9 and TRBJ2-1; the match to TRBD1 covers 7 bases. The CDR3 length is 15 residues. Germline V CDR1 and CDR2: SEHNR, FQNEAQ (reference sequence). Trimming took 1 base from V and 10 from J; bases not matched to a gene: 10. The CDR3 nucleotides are TGTGCCAGCAGCTTAGAGGGGAGACAGGGCAGCGAGCAGTTCTTC. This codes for CASSLEGRQGSEQFF.

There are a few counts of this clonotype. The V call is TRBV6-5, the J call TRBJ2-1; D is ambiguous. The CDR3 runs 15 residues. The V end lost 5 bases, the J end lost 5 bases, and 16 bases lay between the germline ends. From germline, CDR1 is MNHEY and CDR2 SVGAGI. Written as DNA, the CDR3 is TGTGCCAGCAGTCCTTTGCGAGACCGTAACAATGAGCAGTTCTTC. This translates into CASSPLRDRNNEQFF.

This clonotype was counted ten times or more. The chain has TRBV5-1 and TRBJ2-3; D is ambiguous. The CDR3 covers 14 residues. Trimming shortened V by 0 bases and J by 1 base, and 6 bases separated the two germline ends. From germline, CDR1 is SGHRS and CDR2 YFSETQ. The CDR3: CASSLVLGTDTQYF. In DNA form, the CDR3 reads TGCGCCAGCAGCTTGGTTCTAGGCACAGATACGCAGTATTTT.

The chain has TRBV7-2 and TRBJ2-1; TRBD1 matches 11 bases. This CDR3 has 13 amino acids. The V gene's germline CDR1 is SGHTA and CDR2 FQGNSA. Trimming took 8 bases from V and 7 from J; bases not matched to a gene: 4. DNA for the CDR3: TGTGCCAGCTCGGACAGGGGGCGAAATGAGCAGTTCTTC. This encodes CASSDRGRNEQFF.

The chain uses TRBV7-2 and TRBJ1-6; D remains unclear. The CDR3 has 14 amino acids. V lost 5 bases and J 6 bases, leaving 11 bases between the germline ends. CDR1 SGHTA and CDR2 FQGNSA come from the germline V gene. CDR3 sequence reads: CASSPRHTNSPLHF. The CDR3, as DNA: TGTGCCAGCAGCCCCCGACATACTAATTCACCCCTCCACTTT.

CDR3 sequence: CAISEVGLSYSYEQYF. CDR3 bases: TGTGCCATCAGTGAGGTGGGACTCTCCTACTCCTACGAGCAGTACTTC. The rearrangement uses TRBV10-3 and TRBJ2-7; D might be TRBD2 (6 bases). V was clipped by 2 bases and J by 0 bases, with 14 bases between them. Germline values: CDR1 ENHRY, CDR2 SYGVKD. CDR3 size: 16 residues.

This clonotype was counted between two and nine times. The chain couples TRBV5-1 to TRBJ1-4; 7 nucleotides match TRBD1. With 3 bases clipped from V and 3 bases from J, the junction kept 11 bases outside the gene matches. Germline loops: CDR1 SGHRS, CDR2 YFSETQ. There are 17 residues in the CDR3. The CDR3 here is CASSSIRRQGANEKLFF. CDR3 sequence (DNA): TGCGCCAGCAGCTCTATCCGGAGACAGGGAGCTAATGAAAAACTGTTTTTT.

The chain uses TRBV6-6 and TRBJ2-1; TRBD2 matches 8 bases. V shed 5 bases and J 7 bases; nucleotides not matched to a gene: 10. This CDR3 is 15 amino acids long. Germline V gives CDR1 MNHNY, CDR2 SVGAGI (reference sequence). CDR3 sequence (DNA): TGTGCCAGCAGTCCCGGGGAGCGGGGGCTAAATGAGCAGTTCTTC. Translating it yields CASSPGERGLNEQFF.

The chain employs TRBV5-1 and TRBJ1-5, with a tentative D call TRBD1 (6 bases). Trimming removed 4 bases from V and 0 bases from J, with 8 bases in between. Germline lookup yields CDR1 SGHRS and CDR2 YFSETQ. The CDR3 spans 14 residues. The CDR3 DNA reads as TGCGCCAGCAGCAAGGACAGTAGCAATCAGCCCCAGCATTTT. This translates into CASSKDSSNQPQHF.

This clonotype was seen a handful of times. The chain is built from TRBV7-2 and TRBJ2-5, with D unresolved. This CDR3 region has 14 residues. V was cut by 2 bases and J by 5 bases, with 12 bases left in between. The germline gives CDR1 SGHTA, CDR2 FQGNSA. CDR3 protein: CASSLRPSGETQYF. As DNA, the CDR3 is TGTGCCAGCAGCTTAAGGCCGTCCGGGGAGACCCAGTACTTC. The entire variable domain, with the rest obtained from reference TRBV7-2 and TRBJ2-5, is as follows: GAGVSQSPSNKVTEKGKDVELRCDPISGHTALYWYRQSLGQGLEFLIYFQGNSAPDKSGLPSDRFSAERTGGSVSTLTIQRTQQEDSAVYLCASSLRPSGETQYFGPGTRLLVL.

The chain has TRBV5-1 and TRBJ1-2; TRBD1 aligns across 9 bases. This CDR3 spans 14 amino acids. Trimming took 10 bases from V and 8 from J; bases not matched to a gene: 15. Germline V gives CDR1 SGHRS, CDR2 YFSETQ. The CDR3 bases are TGCGCCTCCGCGCGAGGACAGGGGAGTGAAGGCTACACCTTC. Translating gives CASARGQGSEGYTF.

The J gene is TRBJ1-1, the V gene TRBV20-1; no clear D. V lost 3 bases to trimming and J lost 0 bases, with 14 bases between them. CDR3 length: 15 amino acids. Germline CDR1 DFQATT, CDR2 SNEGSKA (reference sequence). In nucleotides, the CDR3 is TGCAGTGCTAGTGTTCTCGGGGAACTGAACACTGAAGCTTTCTTT. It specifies CSASVLGELNTEAFF.

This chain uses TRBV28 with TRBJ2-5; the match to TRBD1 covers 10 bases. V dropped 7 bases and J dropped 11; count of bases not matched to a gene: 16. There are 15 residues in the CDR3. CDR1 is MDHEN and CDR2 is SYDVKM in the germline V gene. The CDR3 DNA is TGTGCCAGCACCAAACCGGGACAGGGGATAAAGGTGCAGTACTTC. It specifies CASTKPGQGIKVQYF.

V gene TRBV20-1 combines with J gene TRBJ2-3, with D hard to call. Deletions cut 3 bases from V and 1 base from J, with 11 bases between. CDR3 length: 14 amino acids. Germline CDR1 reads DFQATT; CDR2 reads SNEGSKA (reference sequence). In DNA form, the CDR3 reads TGCAGTGCTAGGGCATTTAAGGGCACAGATACGCAGTATTTT. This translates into CSARAFKGTDTQYF.

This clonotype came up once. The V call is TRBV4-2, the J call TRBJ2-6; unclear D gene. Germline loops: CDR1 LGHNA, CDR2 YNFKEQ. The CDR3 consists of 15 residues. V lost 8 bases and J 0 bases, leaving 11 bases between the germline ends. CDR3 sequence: CASGDNPSGANVLTF. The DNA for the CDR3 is TGTGCCAGCGGTGACAACCCCTCTGGGGCCAACGTCCTGACTTTC.

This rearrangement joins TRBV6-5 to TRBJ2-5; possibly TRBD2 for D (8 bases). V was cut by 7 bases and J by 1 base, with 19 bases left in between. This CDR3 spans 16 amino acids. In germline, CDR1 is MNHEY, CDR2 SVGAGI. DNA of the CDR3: TGTGCCAGCATCAACAGGGGCGGGGGGACCCAAGAGACCCAGTACTTC. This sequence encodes CASINRGGGTQETQYF.

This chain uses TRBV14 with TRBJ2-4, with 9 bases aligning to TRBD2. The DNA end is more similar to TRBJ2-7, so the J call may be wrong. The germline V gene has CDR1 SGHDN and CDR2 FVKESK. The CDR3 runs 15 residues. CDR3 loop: CASSPPRAGGGEQYF. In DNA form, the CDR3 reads TGTGCCAGCAGCCCCCCTCGAGCGGGGGGTGGCGAGCAGTACTTC.

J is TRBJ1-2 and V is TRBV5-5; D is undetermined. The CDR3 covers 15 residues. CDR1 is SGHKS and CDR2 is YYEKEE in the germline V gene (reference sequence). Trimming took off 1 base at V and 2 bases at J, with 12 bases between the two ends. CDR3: CASSLFSVLNYGYTF. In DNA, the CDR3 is TGTGCCAGCAGCTTGTTCTCGGTACTAAACTATGGCTACACCTTC.

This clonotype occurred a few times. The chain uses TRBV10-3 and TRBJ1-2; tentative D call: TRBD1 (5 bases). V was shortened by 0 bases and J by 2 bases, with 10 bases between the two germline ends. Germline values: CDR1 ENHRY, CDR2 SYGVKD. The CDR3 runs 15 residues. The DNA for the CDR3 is TGTGCCATCAGTGAGTCTCAGGGACTGAACTATGGCTACACCTTC. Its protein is CAISESQGLNYGYTF.

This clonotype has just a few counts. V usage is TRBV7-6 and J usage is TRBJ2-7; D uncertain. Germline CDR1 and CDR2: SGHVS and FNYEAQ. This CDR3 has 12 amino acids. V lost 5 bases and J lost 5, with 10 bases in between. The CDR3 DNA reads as TGTGCCAGCAGCCCTGGAAGTGACGAGCAGTACTTC. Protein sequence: CASSPGSDEQYF.

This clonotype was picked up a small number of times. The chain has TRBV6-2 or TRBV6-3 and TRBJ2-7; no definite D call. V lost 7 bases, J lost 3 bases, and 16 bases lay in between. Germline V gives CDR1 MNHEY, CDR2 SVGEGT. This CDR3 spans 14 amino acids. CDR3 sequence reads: CASTNTISGYEQYF. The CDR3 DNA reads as TGTGCCAGCACCAATACAATAAGTGGCTACGAGCAGTACTTC.

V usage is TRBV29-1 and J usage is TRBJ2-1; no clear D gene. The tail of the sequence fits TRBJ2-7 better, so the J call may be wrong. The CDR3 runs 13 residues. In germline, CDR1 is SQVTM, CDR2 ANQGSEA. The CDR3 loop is CSVVTLSYNEQYF. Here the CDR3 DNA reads TGCAGCGTTGTTACCCTGTCCTACAATGAGCAGTACTTC.

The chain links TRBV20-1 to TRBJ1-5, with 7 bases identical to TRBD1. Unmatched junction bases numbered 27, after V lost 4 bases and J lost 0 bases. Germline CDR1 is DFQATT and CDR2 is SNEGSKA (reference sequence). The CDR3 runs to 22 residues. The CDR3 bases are TGCAGTGCTAAACGTACTCCCCGGGACAGAAATCCCGAAGCCTATAGCAATCAGCCCCAGCATTTT. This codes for CSAKRTPRDRNPEAYSNQPQHF.

CDR3 DNA: TGTGCCAGCAGTTTAAGGGATTCTAATGAAAAACTGTTTTTT. Translation gives CASSLRDSNEKLFF. This chain links TRBV12-3 or TRBV12-4 with TRBJ1-4; D is ambiguous. Trimming shortened V by 2 bases and J by 3 bases, and 7 bases separated the two germline ends. The CDR3 covers 14 residues.

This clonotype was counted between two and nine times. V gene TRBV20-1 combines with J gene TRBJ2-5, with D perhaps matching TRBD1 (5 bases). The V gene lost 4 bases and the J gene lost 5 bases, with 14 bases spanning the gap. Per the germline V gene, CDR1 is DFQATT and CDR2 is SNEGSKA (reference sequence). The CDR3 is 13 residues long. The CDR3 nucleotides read TGCAGTGCTACCAATATGGGGCGGGAGACCCAGTACTTC. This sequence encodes CSATNMGRETQYF.

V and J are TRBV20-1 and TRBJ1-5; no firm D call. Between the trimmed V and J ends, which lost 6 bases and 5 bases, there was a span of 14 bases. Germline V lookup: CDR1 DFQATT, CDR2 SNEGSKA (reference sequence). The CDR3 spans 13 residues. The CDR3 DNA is TGCAGTGCCCAAGTAGGTCGGGATCAGCCCCAGCATTTT. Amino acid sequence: CSAQVGRDQPQHF.

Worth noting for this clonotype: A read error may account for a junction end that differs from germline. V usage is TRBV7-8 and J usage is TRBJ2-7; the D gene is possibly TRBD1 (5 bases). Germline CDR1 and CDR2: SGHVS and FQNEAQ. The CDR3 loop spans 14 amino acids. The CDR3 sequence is CVSSLDAGYDEQYF. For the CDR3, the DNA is TGTGTCAGCAGCTTAGATGCAGGGTATGACGAGCAGTACTTC.

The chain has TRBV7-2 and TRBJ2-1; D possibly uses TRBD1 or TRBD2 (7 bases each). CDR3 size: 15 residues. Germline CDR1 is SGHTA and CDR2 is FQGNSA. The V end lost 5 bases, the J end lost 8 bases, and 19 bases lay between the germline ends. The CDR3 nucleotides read TGTGCCAGCAGCCCCCAGGGGGGGCCCGTGGATGAGCAGTTCTTC. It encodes CASSPQGGPVDEQFF.

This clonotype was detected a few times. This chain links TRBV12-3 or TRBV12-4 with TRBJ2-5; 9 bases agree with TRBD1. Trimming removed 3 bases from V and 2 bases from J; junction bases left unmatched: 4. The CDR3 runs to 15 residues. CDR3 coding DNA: TGTGCCAGCAGTTTCGCGACAGGGGGTCAAGAGACCCAGTACTTC. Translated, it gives CASSFATGGQETQYF.

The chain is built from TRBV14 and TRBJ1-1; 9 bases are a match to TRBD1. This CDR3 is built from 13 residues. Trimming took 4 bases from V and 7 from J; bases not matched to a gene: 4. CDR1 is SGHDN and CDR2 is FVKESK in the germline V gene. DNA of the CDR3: TGTGCCAGCAGCCTTGGGACAGGGCTTGAAGCTTTCTTT. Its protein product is CASSLGTGLEAFF.